This record covers a single TCR beta chain. Its antigen remains unidentified. The germline CDR1 and CDR2 sequences are SGHAT and FQNNGV. The CDR3 is 16 residues long. The J segment lost 5 bases and the V segment lost 0 bases, leaving 2 bases of the junction unmatched. The entry originates in a study of cytomegalovirus exposure and HLA in healthy donors. General study results and limits: The study put under 200 TCR beta chains on its list as cytomegalovirus-associated. The finding came from a later analysis; first-cohort TCR clusters tended to co-occur in the roughly 110 validation repertoires. Diagnosis of cytomegalovirus status made by the classifier reportedly showed high specificity and sensitivity.

Assay used: immunoSEQ multiplex PCR; TCRdb lists only in-frame clones, some missing. The table includes some 270,000 clones, 86% detected once. The source of this sequence is a woman aged 18-35 years in good health and CMV-seronegative. The specimen was PBMCs. The rearrangement joins TRBV11-2 to TRBJ1-3, with 12 bases lining up with TRBD1. CDR3 in amino acids: CASSLEGTGGRNTIYF. CDR3 bases: TGTGCCAGCAGCTTAGAAGGGACAGGGGGCCGAAACACCATATATTTT.